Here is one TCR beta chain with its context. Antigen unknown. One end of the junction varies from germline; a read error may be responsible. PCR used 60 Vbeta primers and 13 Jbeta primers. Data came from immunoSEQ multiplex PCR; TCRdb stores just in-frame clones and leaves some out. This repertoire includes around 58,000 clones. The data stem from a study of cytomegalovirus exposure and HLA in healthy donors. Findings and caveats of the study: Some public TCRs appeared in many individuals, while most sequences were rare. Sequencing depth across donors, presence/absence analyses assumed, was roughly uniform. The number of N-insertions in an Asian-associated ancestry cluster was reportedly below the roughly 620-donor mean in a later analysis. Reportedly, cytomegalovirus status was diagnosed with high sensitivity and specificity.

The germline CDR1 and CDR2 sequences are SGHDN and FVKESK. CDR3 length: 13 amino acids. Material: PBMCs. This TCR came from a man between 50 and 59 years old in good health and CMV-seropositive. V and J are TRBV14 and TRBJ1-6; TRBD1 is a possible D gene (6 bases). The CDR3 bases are TGTGCCAGCAGCCTCCTAAGGGGGGACTATCCCCGGTTT. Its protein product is CASSLLRGDYPRF.